The 3 T cell receptor beta chains below all came from one sample that was sequenced in a study of blood T cells in healthy people across ages. Using a J-beta primer mix together with a sample-barcoded 5' primer, a second PCR was run for about 6 to 12 cycles. TCRdb ran MiXCR on the 5' RACE reads and lists one entry per CDR3 protein. The repertoire consists of hundreds of thousands of distinct CDR3 sequences, with 58% occurring once and the leading ten covering approximately 40%. Sample: blood. The receptors were gathered from a man aged 60 to 75 in good health.

In its sample, this clonotype was seen a few times. The chain has TRBV20-1 and TRBJ1-1, with TRBD1 matching 11 bases. This CDR3 is 14 amino acids long. J was trimmed by 4 bases and V by 6 bases; bases with no gene match: 7. The V gene's germline CDR1 is DFQATT and CDR2 SNEGSKA (reference sequence). This chain's CDR3 is CSAPGQGVFTEAFF. For the CDR3, the DNA is TGCAGTGCCCCGGGACAGGGGGTTTTCACTGAAGCTTTCTTT.

This clonotype was detected only once. A read error may explain this, as a much larger clone is one base away. V and J are TRBV6-5 and TRBJ2-1; unclear D gene. The CDR3 spans 14 residues. CDR1 is MNHEY, CDR2 SVGAGI, per germline. CDR3: CTSSYWNGNNEQFF. As DNA, the CDR3 is TGTACCAGCAGTTACTGGAATGGGAACAATGAGCAGTTCTTC.

The chain has TRBV4-1 and TRBJ1-2; no clear D. Between the trimmed V and J ends, which lost 2 bases and 2 bases, there was a span of 24 bases. The CDR3 has 19 residues. The germline V gene encodes CDR1 MGHRA and CDR2 YSYEKL. CDR3 region: CASSQRPGQGPSRNYGYTF. CDR3 coding DNA: TGCGCCAGCAGCCAAAGGCCCGGCCAAGGGCCCTCGAGGAACTATGGCTACACCTTC.